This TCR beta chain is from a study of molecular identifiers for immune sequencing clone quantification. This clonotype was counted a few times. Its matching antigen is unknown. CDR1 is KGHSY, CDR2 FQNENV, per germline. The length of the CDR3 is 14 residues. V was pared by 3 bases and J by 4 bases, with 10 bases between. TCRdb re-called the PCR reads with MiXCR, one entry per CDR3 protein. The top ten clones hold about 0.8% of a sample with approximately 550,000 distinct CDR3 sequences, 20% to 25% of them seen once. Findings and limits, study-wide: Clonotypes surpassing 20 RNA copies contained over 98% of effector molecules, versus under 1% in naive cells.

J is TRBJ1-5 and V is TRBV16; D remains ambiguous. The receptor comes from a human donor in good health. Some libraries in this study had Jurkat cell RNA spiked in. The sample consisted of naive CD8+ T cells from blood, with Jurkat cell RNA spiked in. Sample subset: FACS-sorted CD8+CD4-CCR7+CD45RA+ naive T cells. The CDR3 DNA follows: TGTGCCAGCAGCCATGGGGAAGGGAATCAGCCCCAGCATTTT. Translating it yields CASSHGEGNQPQHF.